This T cell receptor (beta chain) was documented in a study of blood T cell repertoires in COVID-19. Across the study: The cDNA or gDNA used as material had been derived from T cells, B-cell-depleted T cells, or PBMCs.

The CDR3 spans 16 residues. The junction had 5 bases not matched to a gene; V was cut back by 0 bases and J by 4 bases. Germline V gene lookup returns CDR1 MNHNY and CDR2 SVGAGI (reference sequence). Profiling relied on immunoSEQ multiplex PCR, and the TCRdb table lists in-frame clones only, not all of them. The profile covers over 400,000 clones, with about 89% appearing a single time and roughly 8% taken by the ten largest. Followed longitudinally, the Seattle patients had been enrolled during active infection. This sequence originates from a woman aged 50 to 60 with COVID-19, enrolled during active disease. The chain uses TRBV6-6 and TRBJ2-1; 8 nucleotides line up with TRBD1. Sequenced: peripheral blood. This CDR3 is CASSYSGTGYYNEQFF. CDR3 sequence (DNA): TGTGCCAGCAGTTACTCAGGGACAGGCTATTACAATGAGCAGTTCTTC.